Listed below are T cell receptor beta chains from one sample, sequenced in a study of blood T cell repertoires in COVID-19. Sequencing used immunoSEQ multiplex PCR; TCRdb keeps in-frame clones, though not all of them. In the table there are a few hundred thousand clones, approximately 85% of which are singletons. Sequenced: PBMCs or T cells enriched from blood (not recorded which). The receptor set was obtained from a man aged 25-40 years who had recovered from COVID-19. Both conserved end residues are part of each CDR3. The D gene is left open where the match is weak. Expanded clones are given a class, and other clones once, few, many or no size at all.

TRBV7-9,TRBJ1-2,NA,NA,CASSLLKRHRKNYGYTF,TGTGCCAGCAGCTTACTAAAAAGACACCGAAAAAACTATGGCTACACCTTC
TRBV30,TRBJ1-2,NA,NA,CAWNTGPGVGYTF,TGTGCCTGGAATACAGGCCCGGGGGTTGGCTACACCTTC
TRBV5-1,TRBJ1-6,NA,TRBD1,CASSLTDRDNSPLHF,TGCGCCAGCAGCTTGACCGACAGGGATAATTCACCCCTCCACTTT
TRBV18,TRBJ1-2,NA,TRBD1,CASSPWTGGGYTF,TGTGCCAGCTCACCTTGGACAGGGGGTGGCTACACCTTC
TRBV7-2,TRBJ1-1,NA,NA,CASSLRMNTEAFF,TGTGCCAGCAGCCTTAGAATGAACACTGAAGCTTTCTTT
TRBV4-1,TRBJ1-2,few,TRBD1,CASSQEGTGNGYTF,TGCGCCAGCAGCCAAGAGGGGACAGGGAATGGCTACACCTTC
TRBV7-9,TRBJ2-7,NA,TRBD1,CASSSQDRGRHEQYF,TGTGCCAGCAGCTCCCAGGACAGGGGGCGCCACGAGCAGTACTTC
TRBV4-3,TRBJ1-1,NA,TRBD1,CASSPDRVAEAFF,TGCGCCAGCAGCCCTGACAGGGTTGCTGAAGCTTTCTTT
TRBV6-4,TRBJ2-1,NA,TRBD1,CASSETGGSYNEQFF,TGTGCCAGCAGTGAGACAGGGGGCTCCTACAATGAGCAGTTCTTC
TRBV7-9,TRBJ2-7,NA,TRBD2,CATLGRAGEQYF,TGTGCCACCCTTGGGAGGGCCGGGGAGCAGTACTTC
TRBV4-1,TRBJ2-2,NA,NA,CASSQGEAGELFF,TGCGCCAGCAGCCAAGGAGAGGCCGGGGAGCTGTTTTTT
TRBV19,TRBJ2-2,NA,TRBD2,CASSQTSGGFAGELFF,TGTGCCAGTAGTCAGACTAGCGGGGGTTTCGCCGGGGAGCTGTTTTTT
TRBV12-3/TRBV12-4,TRBJ1-5,NA,NA,CASSRRGYQPQHF,TGTGCCAGCAGTCGGAGGGGTTATCAGCCCCAGCATTTT
TRBV5-1,TRBJ1-2,NA,TRBD1,CASSPGQGEGYGYTF,TGCGCCAGCAGCCCGGGACAGGGAGAGGGCTATGGCTACACCTTC
TRBV30,TRBJ1-4,NA,TRBD1,CAWSTRTGANEKLFF,TGTGCCTGGAGCACCAGGACAGGGGCTAATGAAAAACTGTTTTTT
TRBV7-2,TRBJ2-1,NA,TRBD2,CASSPSGGSYNEQFF,TGTGCCAGCAGCCCCTCGGGGGGCTCCTACAATGAGCAGTTCTTC
TRBV5-8,TRBJ1-1,NA,TRBD1,CASRDRQGVSEAFF,TGTGCCAGCAGAGATCGACAGGGCGTTTCCGAAGCTTTCTTT
TRBV5-5,TRBJ2-1,NA,NA,CASSRGPGGTDEQFF,TGTGCCAGCAGCCGGGGGCCAGGGGGGACTGATGAGCAGTTCTTC
TRBV3-1/TRBV3-2,TRBJ1-4,NA,NA,CASSPGVVVRRGAATNEKLFF,TGTGCCAGCAGCCCGGGGGTCGTGGTACGTCGGGGCGCGGCTACTAATGAAAAACTGTTTTTT
TRBV6-2/TRBV6-3,TRBJ1-2,NA,TRBD1,CASSSGTGVYPYGYTF,TGTGCCAGCAGTTCCGGGACAGGGGTTTATCCCTATGGCTACACCTTC
TRBV3-1/TRBV3-2,TRBJ1-2,once,NA,CASSQGRDGYTF,TGTGCCAGCAGCCAAGGACGGGATGGCTACACCTTC